This is a list of T cell receptor beta chains from one sample in a study of breast tumors, draining lymph nodes, adjacent tissues. TCRdb itself ran the multiplex PCR reads through MiXCR, one entry per CDR3 protein. This sample has about 63,000 distinct CDR3 sequences, with 57% found just once. Source material: breast tumor tissue. The receptors derive from a female donor with breast cancer. Some clones in this sample may be carry-over from other donors' samples. CDR3s include the opening cysteine and the closing phenylalanine or tryptophan. A D gene is named only where the DNA matches it firmly. Not all rows give a size; the values are once, few, many and, for expanded clones, a class.

CDR3aa: CASSHRNYGYTF
CDR3nt: TGTGCCAGCAGCCACCGTAACTATGGCTACACCTTC
j_gene: TRBJ1-2
v_gene: TRBV6-4
abundance: -
d_gene: -

CDR3aa: CSAEPGNSGGYTF
CDR3nt: TGCAGTGCCGAGCCAGGTAACAGCGGTGGCTACACCTTC
j_gene: TRBJ1-2
v_gene: TRBV20-1
abundance: -
d_gene: -

CDR3aa: CASSFTGDQPQHF
CDR3nt: TGCGCCAGCAGCTTTACAGGAGATCAGCCCCAGCATTTT
j_gene: TRBJ1-5
v_gene: TRBV5-1
abundance: -
d_gene: -

CDR3aa: CATSSRKGAQFYNEQFF
CDR3nt: TGTGCCACCAGCAGTCGTAAGGGGGCGCAGTTCTACAATGAGCAGTTCTTC
j_gene: TRBJ2-1
v_gene: TRBV15
abundance: many
d_gene: TRBD1

CDR3aa: CSAREGQGVYEQYF
CDR3nt: TGCAGTGCTAGAGAAGGCCAGGGGGTGTACGAGCAGTACTTC
j_gene: TRBJ2-7
v_gene: TRBV20-1
abundance: once
d_gene: TRBD1

CDR3aa: CASSLWDRGRGNEKLFF
CDR3nt: TGTGCCAGCAGCTTATGGGACAGGGGGCGCGGGAATGAAAAACTGTTTTTT
j_gene: TRBJ1-4
v_gene: TRBV7-9
abundance: large
d_gene: TRBD1

CDR3aa: CASSVDGTYEQYF
CDR3nt: TGTGCCAGCAGCGTAGATGGCACCTACGAGCAGTACTTC
j_gene: TRBJ2-7
v_gene: TRBV9
abundance: -
d_gene: -

CDR3aa: CASRKDGPNQPQHF
CDR3nt: TGTGCCAGCAGAAAGGACGGTCCCAATCAGCCCCAGCATTTT
j_gene: TRBJ1-5
v_gene: TRBV6-5
abundance: medium-sized
d_gene: -

CDR3aa: CASSQDSQETQYF
CDR3nt: TGTGCCAGCAGTCAGGACAGTCAAGAGACCCAGTACTTC
j_gene: TRBJ2-5
v_gene: TRBV6-6
abundance: -
d_gene: -

CDR3aa: CASSLASRNEQFF
CDR3nt: TGTGCCAGCAGCTTAGCTTCCCGCAATGAGCAGTTCTTC
j_gene: TRBJ2-1
v_gene: TRBV7-8
abundance: medium-sized
d_gene: -

CDR3aa: CSASPFGLAPPYF
CDR3nt: TGCAGTGCTAGTCCCTTTGGACTAGCGCCCCCGTATTTT
j_gene: TRBJ2-3
v_gene: TRBV20-1
abundance: many
d_gene: TRBD2

CDR3aa: CSASAGGTSDTQYF
CDR3nt: TGCAGTGCTAGTGCGGGCGGTACGTCAGATACGCAGTATTTT
j_gene: TRBJ2-3
v_gene: TRBV20-1
abundance: many
d_gene: -

CDR3aa: CASSVQGGYGYTF
CDR3nt: TGTGCCAGTAGTGTACAGGGGGGCTATGGCTACACCTTC
j_gene: TRBJ1-2
v_gene: TRBV19
abundance: many
d_gene: TRBD1

CDR3aa: CASSLVVGANVLTF
CDR3nt: TGCGCCAGCAGCTTGGTGGTTGGGGCCAACGTCCTGACTTTC
j_gene: TRBJ2-6
v_gene: TRBV5-1
abundance: -
d_gene: -

CDR3aa: CASSYTGGNEQFF
CDR3nt: TGCGCCAGCAGCTATACAGGGGGCAATGAGCAGTTCTTC
j_gene: TRBJ2-1
v_gene: TRBV5-1
abundance: many
d_gene: TRBD1